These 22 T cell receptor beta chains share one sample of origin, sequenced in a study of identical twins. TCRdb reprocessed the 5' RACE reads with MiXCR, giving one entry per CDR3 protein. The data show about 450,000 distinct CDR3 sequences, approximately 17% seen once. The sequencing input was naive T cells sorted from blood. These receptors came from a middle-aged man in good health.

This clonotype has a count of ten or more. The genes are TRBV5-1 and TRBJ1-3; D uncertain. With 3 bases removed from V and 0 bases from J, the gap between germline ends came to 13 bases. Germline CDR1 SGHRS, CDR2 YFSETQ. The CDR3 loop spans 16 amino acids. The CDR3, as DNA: TGCGCCAGCAGCTCCGGCCAAGGGCCCTCTGGAAACACCATATATTTT. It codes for CASSSGQGPSGNTIYF.

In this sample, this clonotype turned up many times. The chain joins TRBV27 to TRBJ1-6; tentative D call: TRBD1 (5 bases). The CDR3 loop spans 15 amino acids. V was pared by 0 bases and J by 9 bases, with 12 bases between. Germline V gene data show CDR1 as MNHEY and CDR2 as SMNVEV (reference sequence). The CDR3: CASSLSRAQGSPLHF. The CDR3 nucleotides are TGTGCCAGCAGTTTATCCAGGGCCCAGGGTTCACCCCTCCACTTT.

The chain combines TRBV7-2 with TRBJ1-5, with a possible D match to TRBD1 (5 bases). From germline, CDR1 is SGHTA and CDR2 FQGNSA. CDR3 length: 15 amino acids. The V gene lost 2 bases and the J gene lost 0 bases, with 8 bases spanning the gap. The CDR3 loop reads CASSLPQASNQPQHF. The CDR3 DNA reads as TGTGCCAGCAGCTTACCACAGGCTAGCAATCAGCCCCAGCATTTT.

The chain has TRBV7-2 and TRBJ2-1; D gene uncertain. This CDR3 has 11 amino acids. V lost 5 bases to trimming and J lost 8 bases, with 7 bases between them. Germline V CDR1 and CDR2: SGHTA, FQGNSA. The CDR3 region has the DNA TGTGCCAGCAGCCCCCAATATGAGCAGTTCTTC. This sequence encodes CASSPQYEQFF.

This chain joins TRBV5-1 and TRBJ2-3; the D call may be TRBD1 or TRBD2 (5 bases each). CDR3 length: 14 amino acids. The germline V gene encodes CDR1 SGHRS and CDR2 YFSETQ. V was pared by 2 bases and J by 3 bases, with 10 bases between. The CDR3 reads CASSFGTTTDTQYF. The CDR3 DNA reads TGCGCCAGCAGCTTTGGGACCACAACAGATACGCAGTATTTT.

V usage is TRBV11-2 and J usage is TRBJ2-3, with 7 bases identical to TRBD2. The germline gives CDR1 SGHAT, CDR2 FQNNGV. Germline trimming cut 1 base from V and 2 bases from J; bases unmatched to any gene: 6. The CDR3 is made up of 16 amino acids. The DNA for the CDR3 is TGTGCCAGCAGCTTAGCTACGGGGGGTGCCACAGATACGCAGTATTTT. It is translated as CASSLATGGATDTQYF.

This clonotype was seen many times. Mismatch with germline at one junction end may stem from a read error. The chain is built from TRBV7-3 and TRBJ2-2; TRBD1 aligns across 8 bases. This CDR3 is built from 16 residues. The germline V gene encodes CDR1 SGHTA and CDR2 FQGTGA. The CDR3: CASSLTGQGDTGELFF. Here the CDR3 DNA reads TGTGCCAGCAGTTTAACCGGACAGGGCGATACCGGGGAGCTGTTTTTT.

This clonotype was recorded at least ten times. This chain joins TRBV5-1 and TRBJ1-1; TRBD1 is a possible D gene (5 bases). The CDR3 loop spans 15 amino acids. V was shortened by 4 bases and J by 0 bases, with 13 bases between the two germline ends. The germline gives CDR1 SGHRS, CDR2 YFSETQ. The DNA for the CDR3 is TGCGCCAGCAGCCGAGCCGGGACGGTGAACACTGAAGCTTTCTTT. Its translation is CASSRAGTVNTEAFF. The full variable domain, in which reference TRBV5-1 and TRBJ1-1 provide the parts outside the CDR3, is KAGVTQTPRYLIKTRGQQVTLSCSPISGHRSVSWYQQTPGQGLQFLFEYFSETQRNKGNFPGRFSGRQFSNSRSEMNVSTLELGDSALYLCASSRAGTVNTEAFFGQGTRLTVV.

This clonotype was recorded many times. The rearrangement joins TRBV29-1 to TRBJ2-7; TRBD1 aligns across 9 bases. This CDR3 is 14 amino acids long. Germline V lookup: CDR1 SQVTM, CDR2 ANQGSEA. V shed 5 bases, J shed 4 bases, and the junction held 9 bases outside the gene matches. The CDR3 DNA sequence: TGCAGCGTTAGGACCGGGACAGGGTTTTACGAGCAGTACTTC. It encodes CSVRTGTGFYEQYF.

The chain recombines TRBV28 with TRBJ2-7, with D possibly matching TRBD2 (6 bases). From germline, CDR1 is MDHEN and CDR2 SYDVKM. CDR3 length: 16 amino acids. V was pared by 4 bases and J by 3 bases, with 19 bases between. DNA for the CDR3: TGTGCCAGCAGTTGGCAGTCCCTAGCGCAGAACTACGAGCAGTACTTC. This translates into CASSWQSLAQNYEQYF.

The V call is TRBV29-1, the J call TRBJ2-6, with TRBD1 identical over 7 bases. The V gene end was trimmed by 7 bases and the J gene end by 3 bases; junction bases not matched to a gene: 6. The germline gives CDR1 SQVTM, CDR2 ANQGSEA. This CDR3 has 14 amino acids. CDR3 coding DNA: TGCAGCGCGACAGGGCTAGGTGGGGCCAACGTCCTGACTTTC. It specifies CSATGLGGANVLTF.

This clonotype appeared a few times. DNA for the CDR3: TGTGCCAGCAGTTCTTCTAAGAACACTGAAGCTTTCTTT. Its protein product is CASSSSKNTEAFF. This sequence joins TRBV6-5 and TRBJ1-1; unclear D gene. The CDR3 spans 13 residues. V lost 4 bases to trimming and J lost 1 base, with 7 bases between them. Germline-derived CDR1 and CDR2 are MNHEY and SVGAGI.

CDR3 coding DNA: TGTGCCAGCAGCCAGCAGGGTCACCAAGAGACCCAGTACTTC. This gives the protein CASSQQGHQETQYF. The chain couples TRBV11-2 to TRBJ2-5; D is possibly TRBD1 (5 bases). Germline lookup yields CDR1 SGHAT and CDR2 FQNNGV. V lost 5 bases and J lost 0, with 10 bases in between. This CDR3 spans 14 amino acids.

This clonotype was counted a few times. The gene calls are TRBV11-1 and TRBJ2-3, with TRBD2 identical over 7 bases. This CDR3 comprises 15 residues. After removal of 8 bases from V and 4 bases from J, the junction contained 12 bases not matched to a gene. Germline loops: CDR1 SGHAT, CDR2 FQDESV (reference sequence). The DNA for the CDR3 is TGTGCCAGCGGTACTATCGGGAGGTATCCAGATACGCAGTATTTT. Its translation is CASGTIGRYPDTQYF.

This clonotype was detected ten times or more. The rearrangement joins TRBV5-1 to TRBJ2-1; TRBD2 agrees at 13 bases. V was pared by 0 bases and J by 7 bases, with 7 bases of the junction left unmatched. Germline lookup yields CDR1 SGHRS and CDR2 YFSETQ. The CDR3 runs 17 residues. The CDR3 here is CASSLAGGLAGPNEQFF. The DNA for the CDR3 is TGCGCCAGCAGCTTGGCCGGGGGACTAGCGGGACCTAATGAGCAGTTCTTC. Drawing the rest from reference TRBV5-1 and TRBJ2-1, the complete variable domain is KAGVTQTPRYLIKTRGQQVTLSCSPISGHRSVSWYQQTPGQGLQFLFEYFSETQRNKGNFPGRFSGRQFSNSRSEMNVSTLELGDSALYLCASSLAGGLAGPNEQFFGPGTRLTVL.

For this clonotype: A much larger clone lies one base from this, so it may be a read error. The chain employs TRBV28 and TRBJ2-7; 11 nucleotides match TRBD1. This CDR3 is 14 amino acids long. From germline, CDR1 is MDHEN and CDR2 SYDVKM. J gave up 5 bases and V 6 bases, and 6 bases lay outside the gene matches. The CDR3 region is CASSSGTGGNEQYF. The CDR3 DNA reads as TGTGCCAGCAGCTCCGGGACAGGGGGTAACGAGCAGTACTTC.

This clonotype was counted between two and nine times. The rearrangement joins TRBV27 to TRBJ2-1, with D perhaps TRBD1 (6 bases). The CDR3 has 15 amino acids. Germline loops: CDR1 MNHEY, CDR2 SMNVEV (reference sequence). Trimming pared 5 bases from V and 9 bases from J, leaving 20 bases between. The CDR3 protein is CASSTNRGRGVEQFF. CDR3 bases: TGTGCCAGCAGTACAAACCGAGGCAGGGGTGTTGAGCAGTTCTTC.

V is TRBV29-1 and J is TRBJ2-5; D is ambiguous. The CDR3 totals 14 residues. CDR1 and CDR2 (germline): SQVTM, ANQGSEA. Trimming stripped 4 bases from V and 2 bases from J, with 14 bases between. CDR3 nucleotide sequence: TGCAGCGTTGCTGTAGGAACCCTTCAAGAGACCCAGTACTTC. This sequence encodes CSVAVGTLQETQYF. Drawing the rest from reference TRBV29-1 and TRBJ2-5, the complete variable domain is SAVISQKPSRDICQRGTSLTIQCQVDSQVTMMFWYRQQPGQSLTLIATANQGSEATYESGFVIDKFPISRPNLTFSTLTVSNMSPEDSSIYLCSVAVGTLQETQYFGPGTRLLVL.

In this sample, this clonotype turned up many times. In nucleotides, the CDR3 is TGTGCCAGCATCGACAAATGGGACAGGGGGACCGGGGAGCTGTTTTTT. Translated: CASIDKWDRGTGELFF. The chain combines TRBV12-3 or TRBV12-4 with TRBJ2-2, with 11 bases aligning to TRBD1. V was pared by 7 bases and J by 5 bases, with 9 bases of the junction left unmatched. The CDR3 runs 16 residues.

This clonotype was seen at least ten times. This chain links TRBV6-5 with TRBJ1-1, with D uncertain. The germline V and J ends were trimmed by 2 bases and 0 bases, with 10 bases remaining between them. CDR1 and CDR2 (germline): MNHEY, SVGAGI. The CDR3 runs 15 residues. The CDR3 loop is CASSYEGPMNTEAFF. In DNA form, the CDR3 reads TGTGCCAGCAGTTACGAAGGACCTATGAACACTGAAGCTTTCTTT.

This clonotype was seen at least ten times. This chain's CDR3 is CASSSSYGNTDTQYF. As DNA, the CDR3 is TGTGCCAGCAGCTCCTCTTACGGAAACACAGATACGCAGTATTTT. This rearrangement joins TRBV12-3 or TRBV12-4 to TRBJ2-3; D is undetermined. Trimming removed 6 bases at V and 2 bases at J, with 15 bases between. The CDR3 runs 15 residues.

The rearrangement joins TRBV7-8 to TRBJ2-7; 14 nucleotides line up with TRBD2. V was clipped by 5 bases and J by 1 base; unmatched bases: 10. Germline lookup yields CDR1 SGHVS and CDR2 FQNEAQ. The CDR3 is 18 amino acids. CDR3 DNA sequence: TGTGCCAGCAGCCCTATGACTAGCGGGGGGGTTTCTTCCTACGAGCAGTACTTC. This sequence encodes CASSPMTSGGVSSYEQYF.